This T cell receptor (beta chain) was obtained from a study of cytomegalovirus exposure and HLA in healthy donors. Study-level findings and limits: That first-cohort TCR clusters tended to co-occur in the 100 to 150 validation repertoires was found in a later analysis. Most sequenced TCRs were rare (though some public TCRs occurred in many donors). Reports showed the classifier diagnosing cytomegalovirus status with high specificity and sensitivity.

V lost 0 bases and J lost 0; bases outside the gene matches: 4. The CDR3 runs to 17 residues. Germline loops: CDR1 LGHNT, CDR2 FRNRAP. An approximately 130-subject validation cohort, separate from the approximately 610-subject first cohort, supplied the donors. About this clone itself: Its antigen is not identified.

Method: immunoSEQ multiplex PCR; TCRdb's copy keeps in-frame clones and lacks some. Here the sample spans tens of thousands of clones, roughly 91% being singletons. Input material: PBMCs. This sequence was found in a woman aged 18-35 years in good health and CMV-seronegative. The chain uses TRBV12-5 and TRBJ1-3; 8 nucleotides align to TRBD1. Written as DNA, the CDR3 is TGTGCTAGTGGTTTGGTAGGCAGGGGGCTCTCTGGAAACACCATATATTTT. Protein: CASGLVGRGLSGNTIYF.